This T cell receptor (beta chain) is from a study of blood T cell repertoires in COVID-19. Across the study: Italy, Spain and the United States were the sources of the convalescent and acute COVID-19 samples.

The protocol was immunoSEQ multiplex PCR, while the TCRdb copy is restricted to in-frame clones and leaves out a portion. Of more than 250,000 clones listed, roughly 90% were seen once; the top ten hold about 18%. The germline V gene encodes CDR1 SGHRS and CDR2 YFSETQ. The CDR3 loop spans 15 amino acids. V lost 1 base and J lost 5; bases outside the gene matches: 2. This chain connects TRBV5-1 to TRBJ2-1; 11 bases align to TRBD2. Sequenced sample: PBMCs or T cells enriched from blood (not recorded which). The source is a woman aged 25 to 45 who had recovered from COVID-19. In DNA, the CDR3 is TGCGCCAGCAGCTTGTTACTAGCGGGGGACAATGAGCAGTTCTTC. It specifies CASSLLLAGDNEQFF.